The present entry profiles one TCR beta chain with its context. What it binds is not known. The V segment lost 5 bases and the J segment 0 bases; nucleotides outside the gene matches: 7. The CDR3 is made up of 17 amino acids. Germline lookup yields CDR1 SGHVS and CDR2 FQNEAQ. The data derive from a study of identical twins. Notes on the study in general: Reduced insertions were recorded for abundant cord blood beta clonotypes, with no such pattern in memory repertoires. Invariant MAIT and iNKT cells may have partly biased zero-insertion analyses.

TCRdb re-called the 5' RACE reads with MiXCR, one entry per CDR3 protein. The top ten clones hold 0.91% of a sample with about 520,000 distinct CDR3 sequences, 22% of them seen once. These same records also appear under a second study, on T cells expressing NK-cell markers. That investigation notes: Roughly 1.0-7.0% of CD8+ T cells in more than five donors belonged to dominant NKG2C+ clonotypes. For several donors, these clonotypes were likewise the leading ones in the CD3+CD56-NKG2C+ fraction.

The sequenced sample consisted of CD4+ T cells sorted from blood. The clonotype comes from a woman under 30 in good health. This sequence joins TRBV7-8 and TRBJ1-6, with 7 bases matching TRBD1. CDR3: CASSPGQSRSYNSPLHF. Written as DNA, the CDR3 is TGTGCCAGCAGCCCGGGACAGTCCCGCTCCTATAATTCACCCCTCCACTTT.